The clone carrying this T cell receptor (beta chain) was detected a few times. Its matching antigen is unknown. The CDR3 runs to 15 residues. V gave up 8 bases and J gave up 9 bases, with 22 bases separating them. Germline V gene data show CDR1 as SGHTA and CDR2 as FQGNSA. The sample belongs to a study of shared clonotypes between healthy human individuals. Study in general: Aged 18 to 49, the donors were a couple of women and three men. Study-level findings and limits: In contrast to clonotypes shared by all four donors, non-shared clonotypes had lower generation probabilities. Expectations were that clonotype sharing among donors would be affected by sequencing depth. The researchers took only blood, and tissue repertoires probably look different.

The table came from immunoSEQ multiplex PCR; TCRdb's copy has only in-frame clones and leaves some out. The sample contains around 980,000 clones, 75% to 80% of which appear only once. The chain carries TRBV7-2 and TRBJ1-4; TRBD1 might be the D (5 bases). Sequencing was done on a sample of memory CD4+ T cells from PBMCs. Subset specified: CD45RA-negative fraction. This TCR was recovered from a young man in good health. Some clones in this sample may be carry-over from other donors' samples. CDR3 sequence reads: CASSKDGGWGKKLFF. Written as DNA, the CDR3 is TGTGCCAGCTCAAAGGACGGTGGCTGGGGGAAAAAACTGTTTTTT.